This record looks at one TCR beta chain sequence and its context. These data are taken from a study of blood T cell repertoires in COVID-19. As for the study in general: Samples came from the United States, Italy and Spain, spanning acute and convalescent COVID-19. T cells, B-cell-depleted T cells, or PBMCs provided the cDNA or gDNA that served as material.

The CDR3 runs to 14 residues. Germline CDR1 and CDR2: SNHLY and FYNNEI. V dropped 5 bases and J dropped 5; count of bases not matched to a gene: 5. Per the original data handling: Amplification of reference gene primers was used by the study to estimate nucleated cell counts. Method: immunoSEQ multiplex PCR; TCRdb's copy keeps in-frame clones and lacks some. From that table come the V and J calls and clone size; the DNA was used to work out D and trimming. The sample lists over 200,000 clones, about 90% occurring once. The cohort comprised adults aged roughly 18 to 100 years residing in 20 to 25 US areas.

The rearrangement uses TRBV2 and TRBJ1-4; 7 nucleotides agree with TRBD1. Sequenced sample: PBMCs or T cells enriched from blood (not recorded which). The TCR was taken from a woman aged 45 to 65 in a cohort exposed to, infected with or recovered from COVID-19 (not recorded which). DNA for the CDR3: TGTGCCAGCAGTTGGGGACAGACAAATGAAAAACTGTTTTTT. Protein sequence: CASSWGQTNEKLFF.